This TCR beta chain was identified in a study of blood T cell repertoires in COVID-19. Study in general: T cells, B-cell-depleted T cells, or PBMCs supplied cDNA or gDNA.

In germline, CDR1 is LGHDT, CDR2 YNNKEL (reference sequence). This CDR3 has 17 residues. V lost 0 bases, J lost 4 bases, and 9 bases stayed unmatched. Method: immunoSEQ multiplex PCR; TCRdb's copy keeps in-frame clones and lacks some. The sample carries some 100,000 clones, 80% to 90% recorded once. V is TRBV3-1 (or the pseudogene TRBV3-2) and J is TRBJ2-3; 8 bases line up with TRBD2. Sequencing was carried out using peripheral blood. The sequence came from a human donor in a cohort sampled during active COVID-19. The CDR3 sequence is CASSQDPSGGPSDTQYF. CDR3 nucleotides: TGTGCCAGCAGCCAAGATCCCTCGGGAGGGCCCTCAGATACGCAGTATTTT.